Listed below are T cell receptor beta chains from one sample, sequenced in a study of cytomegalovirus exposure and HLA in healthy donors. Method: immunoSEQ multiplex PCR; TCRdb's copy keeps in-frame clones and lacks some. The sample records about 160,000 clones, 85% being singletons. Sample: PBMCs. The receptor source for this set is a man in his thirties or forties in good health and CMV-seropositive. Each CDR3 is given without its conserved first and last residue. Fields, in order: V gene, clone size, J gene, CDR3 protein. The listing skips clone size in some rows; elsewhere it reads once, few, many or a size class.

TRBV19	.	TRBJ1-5	ASSMPPGLSNQPQH
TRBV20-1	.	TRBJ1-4	SARTVEKLF
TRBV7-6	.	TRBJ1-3	ASSLTGNGNTIY
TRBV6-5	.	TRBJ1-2	ASSYSNTFYGYT
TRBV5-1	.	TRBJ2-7	ASSGQGASYEQY
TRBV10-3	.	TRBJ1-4	AISEGQANATNEKLF
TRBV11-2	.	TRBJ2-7	ASSLYRTSGALYEQY
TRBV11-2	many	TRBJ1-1	ASSSNGGGTEAF
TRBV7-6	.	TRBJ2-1	ASSPRTGRYNEQF
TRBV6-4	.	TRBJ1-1	ASSGTRVGTEAF
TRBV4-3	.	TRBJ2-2	ASSQGRAGTFTGELF
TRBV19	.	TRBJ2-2	ASEVGQATGELF
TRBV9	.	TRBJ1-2	ASSVARDRGISNYGYT
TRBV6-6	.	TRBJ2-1	ASSYGPHEQF
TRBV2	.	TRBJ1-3	ASSEEQGAIGNTIY
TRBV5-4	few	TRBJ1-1	ASSWAQENTEAF
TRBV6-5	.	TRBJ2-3	ASSRQGAITDTQY
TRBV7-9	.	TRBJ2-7	ASSPVGGESYEQY
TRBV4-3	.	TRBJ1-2	ASSFEGDGYGYT
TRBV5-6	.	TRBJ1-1	ASSSGGGARVEAF
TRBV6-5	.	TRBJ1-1	ASRQQGGTEAF
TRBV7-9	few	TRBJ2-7	ASSLGASGGPKREQY
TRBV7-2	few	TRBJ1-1	ASSLGQGRAEAF
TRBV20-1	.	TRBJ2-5	SATFWGAQY
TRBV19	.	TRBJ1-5	ASSIAGAGQPQH
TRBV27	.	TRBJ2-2	ASSLSAGGATGELF
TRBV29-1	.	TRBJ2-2	SFKGEANTGELF
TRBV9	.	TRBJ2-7	ASSVRPVEGASSYEQY
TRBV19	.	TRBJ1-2	ASSRTDGGYT
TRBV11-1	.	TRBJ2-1	ASSLGGTVNEQF
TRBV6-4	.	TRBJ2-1	ASSDSSLAGYNEQF
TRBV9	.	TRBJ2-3	ASSVDPAGGTDTQY
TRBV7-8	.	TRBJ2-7	ASSVGPGQEYEQY
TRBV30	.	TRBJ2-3	AWSGDSTDTQY
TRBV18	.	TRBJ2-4	ASSPEIAKNIQY
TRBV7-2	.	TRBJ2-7	ASSPRTSPGEQY
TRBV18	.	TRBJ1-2	ASSPGQGEYGYT
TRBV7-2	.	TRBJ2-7	ASSLRAEQY
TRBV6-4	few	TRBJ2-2	ASSVRPGDTGELF
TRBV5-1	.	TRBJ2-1	ASSFGVNEQF
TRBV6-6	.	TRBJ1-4	ASRGAVQTEKLF
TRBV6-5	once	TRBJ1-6	ASGPNSPLH
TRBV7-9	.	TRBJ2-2	ASSLLVLNTGELF
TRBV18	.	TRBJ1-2	ASSPGQGYGYT
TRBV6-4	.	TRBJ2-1	ASSDSGAREQF
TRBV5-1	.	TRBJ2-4	ASSPTGGGTAKNIQY
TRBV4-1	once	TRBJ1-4	ASSQMGQGAANEKLF
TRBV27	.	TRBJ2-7	ASSLTGIGEQY
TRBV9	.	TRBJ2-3	ASSVDGGGFTDTQY
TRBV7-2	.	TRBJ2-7	ASSSGTGMIYEQY